The rows below give T cell receptor beta chains drawn from one sample of a study of T cells after yellow fever vaccination. TCRdb reprocessed the 5' RACE reads with MiXCR, giving one entry per CDR3 protein. The table includes a few hundred thousand distinct CDR3 sequences, under 20% detected once. The source was PBMCs, collected before the yellow fever booster vaccination. These receptors all come from a man between 18 and 29 years old who received the YFV17D yellow fever vaccine. The CDR3 runs from the conserved cysteine through the conserved F or W. The D gene is left open where the match is weak. A clone size is listed for some rows: how often the clone was seen (once, few, many), or a class if it is expanded.

TRBJ2-2 | TRBV5-1 | . | . | CASSLALSNTGELFF
TRBJ2-7 | TRBV11-1 | . | . | CASSLALTNWAYEQYF
TRBJ1-4 | TRBV20-1 | few | . | CSIRSGTVNEKLFF
TRBJ2-7 | TRBV4-1 | few | . | CASSQVSVPSYEQYF
TRBJ2-4 | TRBV5-1 | few | . | CASSLVGDLNIQYF
TRBJ2-7 | TRBV12-3/TRBV12-4 | few | . | CASSPGTPALSTYEQYF
TRBJ1-6 | TRBV6-2/TRBV6-3 | . | . | CASSYDWNSPLHF
TRBJ2-5 | TRBV5-1 | . | TRBD1 | CASSRGGGQGETQYF
TRBJ2-3 | TRBV4-1 | few | . | CASSQAPPTSLGTDTQYF
TRBJ2-2 | TRBV7-2 | . | TRBD1 | CASSWGQGGSGELFF
TRBJ1-2 | TRBV9 | . | . | CASSTTEGKQGYTF
TRBJ2-2 | TRBV6-2/TRBV6-3 | few | TRBD1 | CASSYSDRAYTGELFF
TRBJ2-3 | TRBV7-9 | . | TRBD2 | CASSFTAGGTDTQYF
TRBJ2-2 | TRBV4-2 | few | TRBD2 | CASSPPGLAGNTGELFF
TRBJ2-1 | TRBV2 | few | TRBD2 | CATPTGTSGVNEQFF
TRBJ1-5 | TRBV7-9 | . | . | CASSLGNTPQHF
TRBJ2-2 | TRBV5-4 | . | . | CASSFGTLTGELFF
TRBJ1-5 | TRBV9 | . | . | CASSGGSGEEWQPQHF
TRBJ1-1 | TRBV5-1 | . | . | CASSLALTNTEAFF
TRBJ2-1 | TRBV24-1 | few | TRBD2 | CATPIQRGGHEQFF
TRBJ2-2 | TRBV5-1 | few | . | CASTYTGELFF
TRBJ2-3 | TRBV20-1 | few | . | CSAGRTQSTDTQYF
TRBJ2-1 | TRBV6-2/TRBV6-3 | . | TRBD1 | CASSFSGTGSNEQFF
TRBJ1-1 | TRBV10-3 | few | . | CAISPRGTEAFF
TRBJ2-7 | TRBV20-1 | . | TRBD2 | CSARALAGGRSYEQYF
TRBJ2-3 | TRBV5-1 | few | . | CASSGGSGTDTQYF
TRBJ1-2 | TRBV6-1 | . | . | CASSEANNYGYTF
TRBJ1-5 | TRBV25-1 | . | . | CASSDWEADQPQHF
TRBJ2-1 | TRBV9 | . | TRBD2 | CASSVGTSGASYNEQFF
TRBJ2-2 | TRBV5-1 | few | TRBD1 | CASSWGQVTGELFF
TRBJ1-1 | TRBV5-1 | few | TRBD1 | CASSAGQGDEAFF
TRBJ2-5 | TRBV5-1 | . | . | CASSSSPGVSQETQYF
TRBJ1-1 | TRBV7-8 | many | . | CASSWGRNTEAFF
TRBJ2-1 | TRBV20-1 | many | TRBD1 | CSAPRTGLGSYNEQFF
TRBJ1-2 | TRBV27 | . | . | CASSFGADGYTF
TRBJ2-5 | TRBV12-3/TRBV12-4 | few | . | CASSLRAGQETQYF
TRBJ1-1 | TRBV5-1 | few | . | CASSSEAIEAFF
TRBJ1-6 | TRBV5-6 | few | . | CASSLRGINSPLHF
TRBJ1-4 | TRBV28 | . | TRBD1 | CASSSNSRLYTGALLGKLFF
TRBJ2-6 | TRBV7-9 | . | . | CASSFWLSGANVLTF
TRBJ1-2 | TRBV20-1 | . | . | CSARAVTDYGYTF